The 13 T cell receptor beta chains given below trace back to one sample, sequenced in a study of metastatic and nonmetastatic thyroid tumors. Using MiXCR, TCRdb re-called clones from the PCR reads. The profile covers some 19,000 clones, with 20% to 30% appearing a single time and approximately 3.5% taken by the ten largest. None of the patients had undergone any treatment ahead of thyroid surgery. Sample: blood. The receptors derive from a male donor with papillary thyroid cancer or a benign thyroid nodule (not recorded which). Some clones in this sample may be carry-over from other donors' samples.

V gene TRBV7-2 combines with J gene TRBJ2-5; TRBD1 or TRBD2 may be the D gene (5 bases each). The CDR3 contains 15 residues. In germline, CDR1 is SGHTA, CDR2 FQGNSA. Between the trimmed V and J ends, which lost 5 bases and 5 bases, there was a span of 18 bases. The CDR3 spells CASSPQGISGETQYF. The DNA for the CDR3 is TGTGCCAGCAGCCCCCAGGGCATTTCGGGGGAGACCCAGTACTTC.

This clone was seen many times. A read error may explain this, as a much larger clone is one base away. This rearrangement joins TRBV27 to TRBJ2-7, with 7 bases lining up with TRBD1. This CDR3 region has 14 residues. CDR1 and CDR2 (germline): MNHEY, SMNVEV (reference sequence). CDR3 bases: TGTGCCAGCAGTTTTAAAGGGGGCTCCTACGAGCGGTACTTC. Encoded protein: CASSFKGGSYERYF.

The chain joins TRBV30 to TRBJ1-4; TRBD1 is a possible D gene (6 bases). Germline V gene sequence: CDR1 GTSNPN, CDR2 SVGIG (reference sequence). The CDR3 contains 14 residues. V was cut by 3 bases and J by 5 bases, with 13 bases left in between. CDR3 in amino acids: CAWRGGAVNEKLFF. The CDR3 DNA follows: TGTGCCTGGAGAGGGGGGGCGGTAAATGAAAAACTGTTTTTT.

This clone has a handful of counts. The chain is built from TRBV12-5 and TRBJ1-1; TRBD1 matches at 7 bases. From germline, CDR1 is LGHNT and CDR2 FRNRAP. The CDR3 spans 17 residues. V was pared by 0 bases and J by 7 bases, with 14 bases of the junction left unmatched. The chain's CDR3 is CASGLVSGQEDLNEAFF. CDR3 coding DNA: TGTGCTAGTGGTTTGGTAAGTGGACAGGAAGACCTTAATGAAGCTTTCTTT.

This chain connects TRBV20-1 to TRBJ2-5; weak D call: TRBD2 (6 bases). Trimming left V 1 base short and J 7 bases short, with 16 bases between. Germline CDR1 is DFQATT and CDR2 is SNEGSKA (reference sequence). CDR3 length equals 14 residues. The chain's CDR3 is CSARGGDSFPTQYF. The CDR3 DNA reads as TGCAGTGCTAGAGGTGGGGACTCTTTTCCGACCCAGTACTTC.

V gene TRBV13 combines with J gene TRBJ2-1; 9 nucleotides agree with TRBD2. The CDR3 consists of 15 residues. CDR1 and CDR2 from the germline V gene are PRHDT and FYEKMQ (reference sequence). V was clipped by 6 bases and J by 7 bases; unmatched bases: 10. CDR3: CASRRGGALLNEQFF. CDR3 bases: TGTGCCAGCAGGCGCGGGGGGGCCCTCCTTAATGAGCAGTTCTTC.

The rearrangement joins TRBV20-1 to TRBJ2-3; 7 nucleotides line up with TRBD2. This CDR3 is built from 15 residues. The germline CDR1 and CDR2 sequences are DFQATT and SNEGSKA (reference sequence). V gave up 6 bases and J gave up 1 base; unmatched junction bases: 10. The CDR3 region has the DNA TGCAGTGCCCCCCTCCCCGGGAGGCGCACAGATACGCAGTATTTT. This translates into CSAPLPGRRTDTQYF.

This chain joins TRBV19 and TRBJ2-1, with 8 bases matching TRBD2. The germline V gene has CDR1 LNHDA and CDR2 SQIVND (reference sequence). The length of the CDR3 is 16 residues. V gave up 5 bases and J gave up 7 bases; unmatched junction bases: 13. The CDR3 spells CASSEISGSLQNEQFF. CDR3 bases: TGTGCCAGTAGTGAGATAAGCGGGAGTCTCCAAAATGAGCAGTTCTTC.

At least ten counts were recorded for this clone. V usage is TRBV5-1 and J usage is TRBJ2-6; D call uncertain. With 1 base removed from V and 3 bases from J, the gap between germline ends came to 2 bases. The CDR3 extends over 13 amino acids. Germline lookup yields CDR1 SGHRS and CDR2 YFSETQ. In nucleotides, the CDR3 is TGCGCCAGCAGCTTGAATGGGGCCAACGTCCTGACTTTC. Residues: CASSLNGANVLTF.

The gene calls are TRBV28 and TRBJ1-1; D possibly corresponds to TRBD1 (6 bases). This CDR3 comprises 13 residues. V lost 7 bases, J lost 10 bases, and 19 bases lay in between. Germline values: CDR1 MDHEN, CDR2 SYDVKM. CDR3 loop: CASTLTGSLGAFF. CDR3 DNA sequence: TGTGCCAGCACCCTCACAGGGTCCTTAGGAGCTTTCTTT.

This chain links TRBV11-2 with TRBJ1-1; D is unresolved. Germline CDR1 is SGHAT and CDR2 is FQNNGV. This CDR3 is built from 13 residues. V lost 1 base and J 3 bases, leaving 6 bases between the germline ends. CDR3 in amino acids: CASSLVRDTEAFF. In DNA form, the CDR3 reads TGTGCCAGCAGCTTAGTACGAGACACTGAAGCTTTCTTT.

This chain links TRBV6-1 with TRBJ2-7; D is unresolved. Germline assignment: CDR1 MNHNS and CDR2 SASEGT. This CDR3 comprises 11 residues. Trimming shortened V by 7 bases and J by 4 bases, and 8 bases separated the two germline ends. The CDR3 DNA sequence: TGTGCCAGCAAGGCGGCGTACGAGCAGTACTTC. Protein sequence: CASKAAYEQYF.

By frequency in the sample, this clone is medium-sized. This chain joins TRBV27 and TRBJ2-7, with 7 bases aligning to TRBD1. Per germline, CDR1 MNHEY and CDR2 SMNVEV (reference sequence). V trimming: 7 bases; J trimming: 0 bases; junction bases outside the gene matches: 6. CDR3 length: 14 residues. CDR3 sequence: CASKTGRSSYEQYF. DNA for the CDR3: TGTGCCAGCAAGACAGGGCGGAGCTCCTACGAGCAGTACTTC.